The 8 T cell receptor beta chains below were found in one sample sequenced in a study of blood T cells in healthy people across ages (dated by TCRdb to the mid-2010s). The method behind the library was 5' RACE. TCRdb lists the instrument as Illumina HiSeq 2500. A second about 6 to 11 cycle PCR used a sample-barcoded 5' primer and a J-beta primer mix. TCRdb cleaned the public reads at Q25 with fastp, built clones with MiXCR and kept in-frame beta chains. Rows are combined by CDR3 protein, so each entry shows the most common genes and DNA. The sample has hundreds of thousands of distinct CDR3 sequences on record, around 42% of them singletons. The ten largest make up about a fifth of the sample. The sequenced material came from blood. The receptors shown here come from a man aged 55 to 69 in good health.

The chain has TRBV9 and TRBJ2-7; a weak D match, TRBD1 (6 bases). The DNA end is a closer match to TRBJ2-5, so the J assignment may be wrong. Germline CDR1 and CDR2: SGDLS and YYNGEE. The CDR3 covers 14 residues. CDR3 DNA sequence: TGTGCCAGCAGCGTAAGAGGGGGAGAAGAGACCCAGTACTTC. Translated, it gives CASSVRGGEETQYF.

This clonotype was found a few times. The chain has TRBV7-3 and TRBJ2-3; D unclear. Germline V lookup: CDR1 SGHTA, CDR2 FQGTGA. This CDR3 has 15 amino acids. V was pared by 1 base and J by 1 base, with 9 bases between. The CDR3 DNA follows: TGTGCCAGCAGCTTAAGGGGTGCGGGCACAGATACGCAGTATTTT. It encodes CASSLRGAGTDTQYF.

This chain links TRBV12-3 or TRBV12-4 with TRBJ1-4, with 9 bases matching TRBD1. The CDR3 is 14 residues long. V dropped 3 bases and J dropped 8; count of bases not matched to a gene: 4. CDR3 nucleotides: TGTGCCAGCAGTTTCGGGACAGGGAGAGAAAAACTGTTTTTT. It is translated as CASSFGTGREKLFF.

The chain uses TRBV6-6 and TRBJ2-3; D gene ambiguous. Trimming cost V 4 bases and J 5 bases, with 7 bases left between them. CDR1 is MNHNY and CDR2 is SVGAGI in the germline V gene (reference sequence). The CDR3 length is 12 residues. The CDR3 region has the DNA TGTGCCAGCAGTTGGCCGAAAGATACGCAGTATTTT. The encoded protein is CASSWPKDTQYF.

V gene TRBV28 combines with J gene TRBJ2-7; no clear D gene. The CDR3 is made up of 16 amino acids. The V gene lost 2 bases and the J gene lost 5 bases, with 19 bases spanning the gap. In germline, CDR1 is MDHEN, CDR2 SYDVKM. The CDR3 here is CASSLIQQLPGDEQYF. CDR3 coding DNA: TGTGCCAGCAGTTTAATCCAACAGCTCCCAGGTGACGAGCAGTACTTC. Based on the CDR3 plus reference TRBV28 and TRBJ2-7, the full variable domain is DVKVTQSSRYLVKRTGEKVFLECVQDMDHENMFWYRQDPGLGLRLIYFSYDVKMKEKGDIPEGYSVSREKKERFSLILESASTNQTSMYLCASSLIQQLPGDEQYFGPGTRLTVT.

The chain couples TRBV29-1 to TRBJ1-1; 8 bases are shared with TRBD1. This CDR3 is built from 13 residues. CDR1 and CDR2 from the germline V gene are SQVTM and ANQGSEA. Trimming cost V 7 bases and J 1 base; bases outside gene matches: 5. CDR3 nucleotide sequence: TGCAGCGGACACAGGGGGAAGAACACTGAAGCTTTCTTT. It is translated as CSGHRGKNTEAFF.

This clonotype showed up many times. The rearrangement links TRBV29-1 to TRBJ2-7, with D perhaps given as TRBD1 or TRBD2 (5 bases each). Between the trimmed V and J ends, which lost 0 bases and 0 bases, there was a span of 12 bases. Germline V gene lookup returns CDR1 SQVTM and CDR2 ANQGSEA. The CDR3 is made up of 15 amino acids. The CDR3 DNA is TGCAGCGTTGAAGATGGGGGACGGTGCTCCTACGAGCAGTACTTC. It is translated as CSVEDGGRCSYEQYF.

Points on this clonotype: At one end, the junction sequence differs from germline, possibly due to a read error. The chain carries TRBV6-2 or TRBV6-3 and TRBJ1-2; no clear D gene. Per the germline V gene, CDR1 is MNHEY and CDR2 is SVGEGT. The CDR3 has 15 amino acids. CDR3 DNA sequence: TGTGCCAGCGGTTACGGGAACTTAAAGGGCTATGGCTACACCTTC. Encoded protein: CASGYGNLKGYGYTF.